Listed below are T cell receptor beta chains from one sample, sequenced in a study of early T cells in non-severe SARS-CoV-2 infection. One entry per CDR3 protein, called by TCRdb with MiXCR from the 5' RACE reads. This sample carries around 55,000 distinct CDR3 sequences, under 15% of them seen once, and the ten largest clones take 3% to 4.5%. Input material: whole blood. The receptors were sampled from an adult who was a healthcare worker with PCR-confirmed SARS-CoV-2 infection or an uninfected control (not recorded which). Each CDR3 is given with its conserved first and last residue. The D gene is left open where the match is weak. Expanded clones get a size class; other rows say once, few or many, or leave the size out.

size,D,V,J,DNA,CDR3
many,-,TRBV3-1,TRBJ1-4,TGTGCCAGCAGCCAAGTGGGAAGGGAAAAACTGTTTTTT,CASSQVGREKLFF
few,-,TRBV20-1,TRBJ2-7,TGCAGTGCTAAGCGATCCTACGAGCAGTACTTC,CSAKRSYEQYF
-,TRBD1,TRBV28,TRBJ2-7,TGTGCCAGCACTCCCTCCTCGGGACAGGGAGGAGCCGAGCAGTACTTC,CASTPSSGQGGAEQYF
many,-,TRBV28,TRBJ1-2,TGTGCCAGCAGAACTCTCGACGGTGGCTACACCTTC,CASRTLDGGYTF
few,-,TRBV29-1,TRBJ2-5,TGCAGCGTTGAGAGAGGGAGAGAGACCCAGTACTTC,CSVERGRETQYF
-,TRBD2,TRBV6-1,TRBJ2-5,TGTGCCAGCAGTGTGTCTAGCGGGACGACTACGACCCAGTACTTC,CASSVSSGTTTTQYF
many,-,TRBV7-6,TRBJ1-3,TGTGCCAGCAGCTTAAACCCCTCAACAGGAAACACCATATATTTT,CASSLNPSTGNTIYF
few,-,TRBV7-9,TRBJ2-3,TGTGCCAGCAGCCCCCCAGGGCCACTTGGGACCGATACGCAGTATTTT,CASSPPGPLGTDTQYF
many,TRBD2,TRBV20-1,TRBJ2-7,TGCAGTGCTAGAGATCGGACTAGCGGGAGAAAACAGTACTTC,CSARDRTSGRKQYF
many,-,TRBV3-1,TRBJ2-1,TGTGCCAGCAGCCTCGTTGGGGACGATTCGGATGAGCAGTTCTTC,CASSLVGDDSDEQFF